These T cell receptor beta chains were read from a single sample in a study of shared T cell receptors in the human thymus. The table came from immunoSEQ multiplex PCR; TCRdb's copy has only in-frame clones and leaves some out. Here the sample spans hundreds of thousands of clones, approximately 90% being singletons. These data are also associated with another study on human thymus T cells.

The sample was thymocytes. The source is a boy under three years old with a congenital heart defect. The CDR3 runs from the conserved cysteine through the conserved F or W. D genes are given only for firm matches. Where a row states a size, it is once, few, many or the class of an expanded clone; other rows omit it.

V gene: TRBV12-5; clone size: .; J gene: TRBJ2-1; D gene: TRBD2; CDR3 protein: CASGLNLRTGGSSGRAFHEQFF; CDR3 DNA: TGTGCTAGTGGTTTGAACCTTCGGACAGGGGGATCTAGCGGGAGGGCCTTCCATGAGCAGTTCTTC
V gene: TRBV4-1; clone size: .; J gene: TRBJ1-5; D gene: .; CDR3 protein: CASSQEARQVDQPQHF; CDR3 DNA: TGCGCCAGCAGCCAAGAGGCAAGACAGGTAGATCAGCCCCAGCATTTT
V gene: TRBV2; clone size: .; J gene: TRBJ1-5; D gene: .; CDR3 protein: CATSHAAGNQPQHF; CDR3 DNA: TGTGCCACGTCCCACGCGGCGGGCAATCAGCCCCAGCATTTT
V gene: TRBV6-4; clone size: once; J gene: TRBJ1-2; D gene: .; CDR3 protein: CASSRDGSNYGYTF; CDR3 DNA: TGTGCCAGCAGTCGTGACGGGTCTAACTATGGCTACACCTTC
V gene: TRBV4-3; clone size: .; J gene: TRBJ2-3; D gene: TRBD2; CDR3 protein: CASSQRTSGISTDTQYF; CDR3 DNA: TGCGCCAGCAGCCAGAGGACTAGCGGGATCAGCACAGATACGCAGTATTTT
V gene: TRBV4-3; clone size: .; J gene: TRBJ2-1; D gene: .; CDR3 protein: CASSLPEGYNEQFF; CDR3 DNA: TGCGCCAGCAGCCTCCCCGAGGGCTACAATGAGCAGTTCTTC
V gene: TRBV7-9; clone size: .; J gene: TRBJ2-7; D gene: TRBD1; CDR3 protein: CASSLGDRGHEQYF; CDR3 DNA: TGTGCCAGCAGCTTAGGGGACAGGGGCCACGAGCAGTACTTC
V gene: TRBV5-5; clone size: .; J gene: TRBJ1-4; D gene: .; CDR3 protein: CASSFRVEEKLFF; CDR3 DNA: TGTGCCAGCAGCTTCAGGGTAGAGGAAAAACTGTTTTTT
V gene: TRBV19; clone size: .; J gene: TRBJ2-3; D gene: .; CDR3 protein: CASSIWADNHPHTQYF; CDR3 DNA: TGTGCCAGTAGTATCTGGGCGGACAACCACCCACATACGCAGTATTTT
V gene: TRBV19; clone size: once; J gene: TRBJ1-1; D gene: .; CDR3 protein: CASSSIIPTLSTEAFF; CDR3 DNA: TGTGCCAGTAGTAGCATTATACCGACATTGAGTACTGAAGCTTTCTTT
V gene: TRBV11-2; clone size: .; J gene: TRBJ2-7; D gene: .; CDR3 protein: CASSFLVPDGIAYEQYF; CDR3 DNA: TGTGCCAGCAGCTTTTTGGTCCCGGACGGGATAGCCTACGAGCAGTACTTC
V gene: TRBV14; clone size: .; J gene: TRBJ1-1; D gene: .; CDR3 protein: CASSSIQDLNTEAFF; CDR3 DNA: TGTGCCAGCAGCTCTATACAAGACTTGAACACTGAAGCTTTCTTT
V gene: TRBV19; clone size: .; J gene: TRBJ2-3; D gene: .; CDR3 protein: CASSTLGVASTDTQYF; CDR3 DNA: TGTGCCAGTAGTACCCTAGGAGTAGCTAGCACAGATACGCAGTATTTT
V gene: TRBV4-2; clone size: .; J gene: TRBJ2-3; D gene: TRBD1; CDR3 protein: CASSQDSGGEGTDTQYF; CDR3 DNA: TGTGCCAGCAGCCAGGATTCAGGGGGCGAAGGGACAGATACGCAGTATTTT
V gene: TRBV5-1; clone size: .; J gene: TRBJ2-1; D gene: TRBD2; CDR3 protein: CASSFPGLENSYNEQFF; CDR3 DNA: TGCGCCAGCAGCTTCCCGGGACTAGAGAACTCCTACAATGAGCAGTTCTTC
V gene: TRBV7-9; clone size: .; J gene: TRBJ2-2; D gene: .; CDR3 protein: CASISTEGPEELFF; CDR3 DNA: TGTGCCAGCATCTCAACGGAGGGCCCGGAGGAGCTGTTTTTT
V gene: TRBV7-2; clone size: .; J gene: TRBJ2-1; D gene: TRBD2; CDR3 protein: CASSLTQTSGRTYNEQFF; CDR3 DNA: TGTGCCAGCAGCTTAACCCAGACTAGCGGGAGAACCTACAATGAGCAGTTCTTC
V gene: TRBV5-1; clone size: .; J gene: TRBJ1-1; D gene: .; CDR3 protein: CASSGQPRADTEAFF; CDR3 DNA: TGCGCCAGCAGCGGGCAGCCCAGGGCCGACACTGAAGCTTTCTTT
V gene: TRBV5-1; clone size: .; J gene: TRBJ1-4; D gene: .; CDR3 protein: CASSRDTDSNEKLFF; CDR3 DNA: TGCGCCAGCAGCAGGGACACCGATAGTAATGAAAAACTGTTTTTT
V gene: TRBV5-1; clone size: .; J gene: TRBJ1-1; D gene: TRBD1; CDR3 protein: CASSLGINRGRGTEAFF; CDR3 DNA: TGCGCCAGCAGCTTGGGGATCAACAGGGGCCGGGGCACTGAAGCTTTCTTT
V gene: TRBV6-1; clone size: .; J gene: TRBJ2-5; D gene: TRBD2; CDR3 protein: CASSGGLAGPETQYF; CDR3 DNA: TGTGCCAGCAGTGGGGGACTAGCGGGACCAGAGACCCAGTACTTC
V gene: TRBV2; clone size: .; J gene: TRBJ2-7; D gene: TRBD1; CDR3 protein: CASSLTGDTHEQYF; CDR3 DNA: TGTGCCAGCAGTTTGACAGGGGATACCCACGAGCAGTACTTC
V gene: TRBV4-3; clone size: .; J gene: TRBJ1-5; D gene: TRBD1; CDR3 protein: CASSQEVRGQDSNQPQHF; CDR3 DNA: TGCGCCAGCAGCCAAGAGGTGAGAGGACAGGATAGCAATCAGCCCCAGCATTTT
V gene: TRBV14; clone size: .; J gene: TRBJ2-7; D gene: .; CDR3 protein: CASSQDQGVGRTDYEQYF; CDR3 DNA: TGTGCCAGCAGCCAAGATCAAGGGGTGGGGAGGACCGACTACGAGCAGTACTTC
V gene: TRBV5-3; clone size: .; J gene: TRBJ1-2; D gene: TRBD1; CDR3 protein: CAKKTGEGVCYGYTF; CDR3 DNA: TGTGCCAAAAAGACAGGGGAGGGGGTTTGTTATGGCTACACCTTC
V gene: TRBV4-3; clone size: .; J gene: TRBJ2-7; D gene: TRBD2; CDR3 protein: CASSPTSKGRASYEQYF; CDR3 DNA: TGCGCCAGCAGCCCAACATCGAAGGGGAGGGCCTCCTACGAGCAGTACTTC
V gene: TRBV7-2; clone size: .; J gene: TRBJ2-4; D gene: .; CDR3 protein: CASSPSKNIQYF; CDR3 DNA: TGTGCCAGCAGCCCGTCCAAAAACATTCAGTACTTC
V gene: TRBV5-1; clone size: .; J gene: TRBJ1-1; D gene: .; CDR3 protein: CASSLVWTRDTEAFF; CDR3 DNA: TGCGCCAGCAGCTTGGTATGGACGCGGGACACTGAAGCTTTCTTT
V gene: TRBV6-5; clone size: .; J gene: TRBJ2-7; D gene: TRBD1; CDR3 protein: CASTFGTGHSYEQYF; CDR3 DNA: TGTGCCAGCACCTTTGGGACAGGGCATTCCTACGAGCAGTACTTC
V gene: TRBV4-2; clone size: .; J gene: TRBJ2-3; D gene: TRBD2; CDR3 protein: CASSPVDSSGRGDTQYF; CDR3 DNA: TGTGCCAGCAGCCCCGTGGATAGTAGCGGGAGAGGAGATACGCAGTATTTT
V gene: TRBV27; clone size: .; J gene: TRBJ2-5; D gene: TRBD1; CDR3 protein: CASSLRQGPRETQYF; CDR3 DNA: TGTGCCAGCAGTTTACGACAGGGCCCGCGCGAGACCCAGTACTTC
V gene: TRBV5-1; clone size: .; J gene: TRBJ1-1; D gene: .; CDR3 protein: CASSLPQGNTEAFF; CDR3 DNA: TGCGCCAGCAGCTTGCCACAGGGGAACACTGAAGCTTTCTTT
V gene: TRBV11-1; clone size: .; J gene: TRBJ2-7; D gene: .; CDR3 protein: CASSHPGYRLEQYF; CDR3 DNA: TGTGCCAGCAGCCACCCCGGGTACCGTTTAGAGCAGTACTTC
V gene: TRBV27; clone size: .; J gene: TRBJ1-4; D gene: .; CDR3 protein: CASSPRGIATNEKLFF; CDR3 DNA: TGTGCCAGCAGTCCCCGAGGGATAGCAACTAATGAAAAACTGTTTTTT
V gene: TRBV5-6; clone size: .; J gene: TRBJ2-1; D gene: TRBD2; CDR3 protein: CASSPEEGGGSGRVNEQFF; CDR3 DNA: TGTGCCAGCAGCCCTGAGGAGGGTGGCGGGAGTGGGAGGGTCAATGAGCAGTTCTTC
V gene: TRBV18; clone size: .; J gene: TRBJ2-7; D gene: .; CDR3 protein: CASSPSGGPYEQYF; CDR3 DNA: TGTGCCAGCTCACCCTCCGGGGGTCCCTACGAGCAGTACTTC
V gene: TRBV11-2; clone size: few; J gene: TRBJ1-1; D gene: TRBD1; CDR3 protein: CASSLAGQGTEAFF; CDR3 DNA: TGTGCCAGCAGCTTAGCGGGACAGGGCACTGAAGCTTTCTTT
V gene: TRBV15; clone size: .; J gene: TRBJ2-3; D gene: TRBD2; CDR3 protein: CATSRVAGASTDTQYF; CDR3 DNA: TGTGCCACCAGCAGAGTAGCGGGCGCTAGCACAGATACGCAGTATTTT
V gene: TRBV9; clone size: .; J gene: TRBJ1-2; D gene: .; CDR3 protein: CASSPWTASGYTF; CDR3 DNA: TGTGCCAGCAGCCCCTGGACAGCGTCTGGCTACACCTTC
V gene: TRBV18; clone size: .; J gene: TRBJ2-3; D gene: .; CDR3 protein: CASSPYRRGFTDTQYF; CDR3 DNA: TGTGCCAGCTCACCTTATCGAAGGGGATTCACAGATACGCAGTATTTT
V gene: TRBV30; clone size: .; J gene: TRBJ2-7; D gene: .; CDR3 protein: CAWSGTSPHEQYF; CDR3 DNA: TGTGCCTGGAGTGGGACAAGTCCCCACGAGCAGTACTTC
V gene: TRBV19; clone size: .; J gene: TRBJ1-4; D gene: TRBD1; CDR3 protein: CASMGDRFLFF; CDR3 DNA: TGTGCCAGTATGGGGGACAGATTTCTGTTTTTT
V gene: TRBV5-6; clone size: .; J gene: TRBJ1-1; D gene: TRBD1; CDR3 protein: CASSSGTDEAFF; CDR3 DNA: TGTGCCAGCAGCTCTGGGACAGATGAAGCTTTCTTT
V gene: TRBV29-1; clone size: .; J gene: TRBJ1-2; D gene: .; CDR3 protein: CSVTGTHGYTF; CDR3 DNA: TGCAGCGTTACCGGGACACATGGCTACACCTTC
V gene: TRBV10-3; clone size: .; J gene: TRBJ2-2; D gene: .; CDR3 protein: CAISEARKTGELFF; CDR3 DNA: TGTGCCATCAGTGAGGCTAGGAAAACCGGGGAGCTGTTTTTT
V gene: TRBV6-8; clone size: .; J gene: TRBJ1-5; D gene: TRBD1; CDR3 protein: CASSYIPTGDQPQHF; CDR3 DNA: TGTGCCAGCAGTTACATACCAACAGGGGACCAGCCCCAGCATTTT
V gene: TRBV16; clone size: once; J gene: TRBJ1-2; D gene: .; CDR3 protein: CASSEIQGGNYGYTF; CDR3 DNA: TGTGCCAGCAGCGAAATACAGGGAGGGAACTATGGCTACACCTTC
V gene: TRBV4-3; clone size: once; J gene: TRBJ2-7; D gene: TRBD1; CDR3 protein: CASSQDKTGLIYEQYF; CDR3 DNA: TGCGCCAGCAGCCAAGACAAGACAGGGCTAATCTACGAGCAGTACTTC
V gene: TRBV14; clone size: .; J gene: TRBJ2-5; D gene: TRBD2; CDR3 protein: CASSQALGLAGVETQYF; CDR3 DNA: TGTGCCAGCAGCCAAGCGCTGGGACTAGCGGGAGTAGAGACCCAGTACTTC
V gene: TRBV5-1; clone size: .; J gene: TRBJ2-5; D gene: TRBD2; CDR3 protein: CASSPDRASGMREAQYF; CDR3 DNA: TGCGCCAGCAGCCCAGACAGGGCTAGCGGGATGAGGGAGGCTCAGTACTTC
V gene: TRBV15; clone size: once; J gene: TRBJ1-2; D gene: TRBD1; CDR3 protein: CATSRDRPGQGSCYTF; CDR3 DNA: TGTGCCACCAGCAGAGATCGTCCGGGACAGGGGTCGTGCTACACCTTC
V gene: TRBV5-1; clone size: .; J gene: TRBJ2-7; D gene: TRBD1; CDR3 protein: CASSLVLPTGAGEQYF; CDR3 DNA: TGCGCCAGCAGCTTGGTACTCCCCACAGGGGCCGGCGAGCAGTACTTC